These 2 T cell receptor beta chains were sequenced from one sample in a study of T-cell reconstitution after alpha-beta-depleted transplantation in children. This sample's TCRbeta library carried unique molecular identifier barcodes. One entry per CDR3 protein results from TCRdb running MiXCR on the PCR reads. This table has some 290,000 distinct CDR3 sequences, over 8% appearing once. The sequenced sample was PBMCs from the stem cell graft donor, obtained from the stem cell graft. The receptors were sampled from a human donor who donated a stem cell graft to a child with SCID.

The CDR3 loop is CASSQDQDYEQYF. Here the CDR3 DNA reads TGCGCCAGCAGCCAAGATCAGGATTACGAGCAGTACTTC. V usage is TRBV4-1 and J usage is TRBJ2-7; D is ambiguous. This CDR3 is built from 13 residues. Germline lookup yields CDR1 MGHRA and CDR2 YSYEKL. V lost 0 bases, J lost 4 bases, and 7 bases lay in between.

V is TRBV27 and J is TRBJ2-7; the D gene is possibly TRBD2 (5 bases). The CDR3 extends over 14 amino acids. Looked up from germline, CDR1 is MNHEY and CDR2 is SMNVEV (reference sequence). V was trimmed by 4 bases and J by 4 bases, leaving 14 bases between them. The chain's CDR3 is CASSSLRRGYEQYF. Written as DNA, the CDR3 is TGTGCCAGCAGTTCGCTCCGACGGGGATACGAGCAGTACTTC.